Below are 27 T cell receptor beta chains sequenced from a single sample in a study of blood T cells in healthy people across ages. Next came a second PCR, run for about 7 to 12 cycles, which used a sample-barcoded 5' primer along with a J-beta primer mix. TCRdb called the 5' RACE reads again in MiXCR, with one record for every CDR3 protein. In the table there are 550,000 to 600,000 distinct CDR3 sequences, under 55% of which are singletons. Sequenced sample: blood. These receptors were collected from an elderly man in good health.

This clonotype has just a few counts. V and J are TRBV9 and TRBJ2-3; D is possibly TRBD1 (6 bases). The CDR3 extends over 15 amino acids. Germline V gene sequence: CDR1 SGDLS, CDR2 YYNGEE. The V end lost 4 bases, the J end lost 2 bases, and 14 bases lay between the germline ends. The CDR3: CASSSIRGNTDTQYF. The CDR3 DNA follows: TGTGCCAGCAGCTCAATTAGGGGGAACACAGATACGCAGTATTTT.

The chain employs TRBV20-1 and TRBJ2-7; D may be TRBD1 (5 bases). Germline CDR1 DFQATT, CDR2 SNEGSKA (reference sequence). V dropped 4 bases and J dropped 0 bases, with 10 bases sitting between them. This CDR3 has 13 amino acids. The DNA of the CDR3 is TGCAGTGCTACAGGGATTGACTCCTACGAGCAGTACTTC. Residues: CSATGIDSYEQYF.

In nucleotides, the CDR3 is TGTGCCAGCAGTGAAACTTATCAGGGATCCAATCAGCCCCAGCATTTT. It encodes CASSETYQGSNQPQHF. The V gene is TRBV6-1, the J gene TRBJ1-5, with a tentative D call TRBD1 (5 bases). V lost 2 bases and J lost 3, with 14 bases in between. The CDR3 sequence is 16 residues long. The germline gives CDR1 MNHNS, CDR2 SASEGT.

This clonotype was picked up a small number of times. CDR3 sequence (DNA): TGTGCCAGCAGAAAAGAAACACCTAAAGGTCCGGATGGCTACACCTTC. Translated: CASRKETPKGPDGYTF. The rearrangement uses TRBV2 and TRBJ1-2, with D unresolved. The CDR3 contains 16 residues. V was clipped by 6 bases and J by 6 bases, with 23 bases between them. Germline V gene data show CDR1 as SNHLY and CDR2 as FYNNEI.

This chain links TRBV30 with TRBJ2-1; 8 bases map to TRBD2. Germline CDR1 is GTSNPN and CDR2 is SVGIG (reference sequence). V shed 0 bases and J 9 bases; nucleotides not matched to a gene: 10. The CDR3 extends over 15 amino acids. CDR3 amino acids: CAWSVTAGARGEQFF. The CDR3 coding sequence is TGTGCCTGGAGTGTAACAGCGGGGGCCCGCGGTGAGCAGTTCTTC.

This clonotype was seen only a few times. One base away lies a much larger clone, so this may be a sequencing read error. The chain employs TRBV6-6 and TRBJ2-5, with TRBD1 identical over 7 bases. Germline assignment: CDR1 MNHNY and CDR2 SVGAGI (reference sequence). The trim removed 6 bases at V and 11 bases at J, leaving 21 bases unmatched. This CDR3 is built from 16 residues. CDR3 sequence: CASRDRKVWEHNEQYF. CDR3 bases: TGTGCCAGCAGGGACAGGAAGGTTTGGGAACACAATGAGCAGTACTTC.

The V call is TRBV4-3, the J call TRBJ2-1; 9 nucleotides match TRBD1. The CDR3 sequence is 15 residues long. J gave up 11 bases and V 3 bases, and 11 bases lay outside the gene matches. CDR1 is LGHNA and CDR2 is YSLEER in the germline V gene. For the CDR3, the DNA is TGCGCCAGCAGCCACGACCCGGGACAGGGTCGACAGCAGTTCTTC. This encodes CASSHDPGQGRQQFF.

This chain uses TRBV27 with TRBJ2-7, with 9 bases lining up with TRBD1. CDR3 size: 14 residues. V shed 5 bases and J 7 bases; nucleotides not matched to a gene: 9. Germline CDR1 and CDR2: MNHEY and SMNVEV (reference sequence). The CDR3 DNA sequence: TGTGCCAGCAGTAAGGGACAGGGAGTCGGGGAGCAGTACTTC. Its protein is CASSKGQGVGEQYF.

Only a few counts were recorded for this clonotype. V gene TRBV6-2 or TRBV6-3 combines with J gene TRBJ1-2; 9 nucleotides align to TRBD1. Germline V lookup: CDR1 MNHEY, CDR2 SVGEGT. The ends lost 6 bases at V and 4 bases at J; junction bases unmatched: 9. The CDR3 is 15 amino acids. CDR3 loop: CASSSPDRGLYGYTF. The CDR3 DNA is TGTGCCAGCAGCTCGCCGGACAGGGGACTCTATGGCTACACCTTC.

The CDR3 DNA reads as TGTGCCACCCGATCCCCCAGTAGAAAAAACATTCAGTACTTC. Protein product: CATRSPSRKNIQYF. V is TRBV27 and J is TRBJ2-4, with D unclear. V lost 10 bases and J 4 bases, leaving 17 bases between the germline ends. Germline lookup yields CDR1 MNHEY and CDR2 SMNVEV (reference sequence). There are 14 residues in the CDR3.

The chain employs TRBV5-1 and TRBJ2-5; a possible D gene is TRBD2 (5 bases). This CDR3 spans 15 amino acids. Germline-derived CDR1 and CDR2 are SGHRS and YFSETQ. Trimming removed 0 bases from V and 5 bases from J, with 14 bases in between. DNA of the CDR3: TGCGCCAGCAGCTTGGAGCCCACTAGAAGGGAGACCCAGTACTTC. Protein: CASSLEPTRRETQYF.

This clonotype was picked up many times. The rearrangement uses TRBV6-6 and TRBJ2-3; D not certain. Trimming took 0 bases from V and 2 from J, leaving 9 bases between them. The CDR3 is 15 amino acids. The V gene's germline CDR1 is MNHNY and CDR2 SVGAGI (reference sequence). The CDR3 spells CASSYSGTNTDTQYF. CDR3 bases: TGTGCCAGCAGTTACTCGGGAACTAACACAGATACGCAGTATTTT.

The chain joins TRBV11-2 to TRBJ2-6; D gene uncertain. CDR1 and CDR2 from the germline V gene are SGHAT and FQNNGV. V lost 5 bases, J lost 3 bases, and 8 bases lay in between. The CDR3 length is 14 residues. CDR3 in DNA: TGTGCCAGCAGCCCCTCGGGTGGGGCCAACGTCCTGACTTTC. This gives the protein CASSPSGGANVLTF.

V gene TRBV5-5 combines with J gene TRBJ2-1; TRBD1 agrees at 7 bases. With V trimmed by 7 bases and J by 4 bases, 8 bases remained unmatched. The germline CDR1 and CDR2 sequences are SGHKS and YYEKEE (reference sequence). The CDR3 contains 14 residues. The CDR3 here is CASQGQTSYNEQFF. Written as DNA, the CDR3 is TGTGCCAGCCAGGGACAGACCTCGTACAATGAGCAGTTCTTC.

The chain employs TRBV7-9 and TRBJ1-2, with 8 nucleotides matching TRBD1. Losses at the gene ends were 1 base for V and 2 bases for J; bases not matched to a gene: 12. CDR3 length: 18 amino acids. Looked up from germline, CDR1 is SEHNR and CDR2 is FQNEAQ (reference sequence). The CDR3 sequence is CASSLVGQGAVKNYGYTF. The CDR3 region has the DNA TGTGCCAGCAGCTTAGTAGGACAGGGCGCCGTGAAGAACTATGGCTACACCTTC.

The chain has TRBV5-1 and TRBJ2-3, with unresolved D. Trimming shortened V by 1 base and J by 5 bases, and 8 bases separated the two germline ends. This CDR3 region has 13 residues. The germline gives CDR1 SGHRS, CDR2 YFSETQ. CDR3 bases: TGCGCCAGCAGCTTGATGTCCGAAGATACGCAGTATTTT. Translating gives CASSLMSEDTQYF.

The chain employs TRBV5-1 and TRBJ2-4; 7 positions match TRBD1. CDR1 and CDR2 (germline): SGHRS, YFSETQ. V dropped 4 bases and J dropped 6; count of bases not matched to a gene: 4. The CDR3 runs 13 residues. CDR3 DNA sequence: TGCGCCAGCAGCCTTCACAGGGGAAACATTCAGTACTTC. Translation: CASSLHRGNIQYF.

This clonotype was seen repeatedly, ten times or more. The chain has TRBV6-5 and TRBJ2-2; D ambiguous. Germline CDR1 is MNHEY and CDR2 is SVGAGI. This CDR3 region has 14 residues. Between the trimmed V and J ends, which lost 2 bases and 7 bases, there was a span of 11 bases. CDR3 protein: CASSYGPGIGELFF. CDR3 sequence (DNA): TGTGCCAGCAGTTACGGGCCGGGTATCGGGGAGCTGTTTTTT.

The sample holds one count of this clonotype. This chain connects TRBV4-1 to TRBJ2-1, with TRBD2 matching 9 bases. CDR1 is MGHRA, CDR2 YSYEKL, per germline. Losses at the gene ends were 3 bases for V and 9 bases for J; bases not matched to a gene: 12. The CDR3 is made up of 16 amino acids. Here the CDR3 reads CASSQGDQRGVFEQFF. CDR3 coding DNA: TGCGCCAGCAGCCAGGGGGACCAGCGGGGGGTATTTGAGCAGTTCTTC.

Points on this clonotype: An end of the junction differs from the germline gene, which may be a read error. J is TRBJ2-3 and V is TRBV6-5, with TRBD2 as a possible D gene (5 bases). CDR3 length equals 18 residues. CDR1 and CDR2 from the germline V gene are MNHEY and SVGAGI. The CDR3 DNA is TGTGCCAGCAGTCACTCAGGTGGACTCCCGTCTAACACAGATACGCAGTATTTT. This codes for CASSHSGGLPSNTDTQYF.

The chain combines TRBV5-1 with TRBJ2-7; 9 bases agree with TRBD1. The J call may be wrong; the DNA end is better matched by TRBJ2-5. The CDR3 extends over 16 amino acids. Germline V CDR1 and CDR2: SGHRS, YFSETQ. DNA for the CDR3: TGCGCCAGCAGCTCGCGACAGGGGGGAAAGGGAGAGACCCAGTACTTC. Residues: CASSSRQGGKGETQYF.

The chain recombines TRBV4-1 with TRBJ2-3; D call uncertain. The length of the CDR3 is 14 residues. Deletions cut 5 bases from V and 3 bases from J, with 12 bases between. Germline values: CDR1 MGHRA, CDR2 YSYEKL. This chain's CDR3 is CASSKYGPTDTQYF. The CDR3 DNA follows: TGCGCCAGCAGCAAGTACGGACCGACAGATACGCAGTATTTT.

The genes are TRBV20-1 and TRBJ1-1, with no clear D. This CDR3 spans 14 amino acids. The germline V gene has CDR1 DFQATT and CDR2 SNEGSKA (reference sequence). V shed 2 bases and J shed 5 bases, with 15 bases lying between them. CDR3 protein: CSARPPVGGTEAFF. The CDR3 nucleotides are TGCAGTGCTAGACCCCCGGTGGGTGGGACTGAAGCTTTCTTT.

The rearrangement joins TRBV20-1 to TRBJ2-7, with 9 bases that match TRBD1. CDR1 is DFQATT, CDR2 SNEGSKA, per germline (reference sequence). The V gene end was trimmed by 7 bases and the J gene end by 5 bases; junction bases not matched to a gene: 15. The CDR3 length is 15 residues. CDR3 nucleotide sequence: TGCAGTGTCTCCGAGCCGGGACAGGGTCTCCACGAGCAGTACTTC. Translated, it gives CSVSEPGQGLHEQYF.

This clonotype turned up a few times. The chain carries TRBV7-9 and TRBJ1-2, with a tentative D call TRBD1 (6 bases). Deletions cut 3 bases from V and 0 bases from J, with 14 bases between. The CDR3 is made up of 16 amino acids. Germline CDR1 is SEHNR and CDR2 is FQNEAQ (reference sequence). As DNA, the CDR3 is TGTGCCAGCAGCTTGCCGACAGGAGGGGCTAACTATGGCTACACCTTC. Translation: CASSLPTGGANYGYTF.

The V call is TRBV12-3 or TRBV12-4, the J call TRBJ2-3; the D gene is possibly TRBD2 (6 bases). The CDR3 loop spans 14 amino acids. Trimming removed 10 bases at V and 6 bases at J, with 20 bases between. In nucleotides, the CDR3 is TGTGCCAACGGAGCGGGTAGAATTAAGGATACGCAGTATTTT. Translation: CANGAGRIKDTQYF.

This chain links TRBV12-3 or TRBV12-4 with TRBJ2-7; 11 bases agree with TRBD1. The CDR3 contains 14 residues. V gave up 3 bases and J gave up 7 bases; unmatched junction bases: 5. The CDR3 nucleotides are TGTGCCAGCAGTTTCGGACAGGGGGCTGGTGAGCAGTACTTC. Amino acids: CASSFGQGAGEQYF.